These T cell receptor beta chains were read from a single sample in a study of T cell responses to AZD1222 COVID-19 vaccine. Only in-frame clones appear in the TCRdb table, and some are missing; sequencing was by immunoSEQ multiplex PCR. This table holds about 120,000 clones, 88% found once. Here the sequenced sample was peripheral blood, taken 28 days after the second AZD1222 dose. The receptor set was obtained from an adult who received the AZD1222 COVID-19 vaccine. Both conserved end residues are part of each CDR3. A D gene is named only where the DNA matches it firmly. Not all rows give a size; the values are once, few, many and, for expanded clones, a class.

V,J,D,size,DNA,CDR3
TRBV2,TRBJ1-2,TRBD1,few,TGTGCCAGCAAATGGACAGGGGACTATGGCTACACCTTC,CASKWTGDYGYTF
TRBV10-3,TRBJ1-1,-,-,TGTGCCATCAGTGAGGTGGGGGCAGGAACTGAAGCTTTCTTT,CAISEVGAGTEAFF
TRBV28,TRBJ1-5,-,-,TGTGCCAGCAGTTTCCCAGGATCTAGCAATCAGCCCCAGCATTTT,CASSFPGSSNQPQHF
TRBV15,TRBJ1-3,-,-,TGTGCCACCAGCAGAGTTGGGGGCTCTGGAAACACCATATATTTT,CATSRVGGSGNTIYF
TRBV28,TRBJ1-4,-,once,TGTGCCAGCAGTCCTGGAGGTATTAATGAAAAACTGTTTTTT,CASSPGGINEKLFF
TRBV4-1,TRBJ1-6,-,few,TGCGCCAGCAGCCCCCGAGGGGGGCGGAATAATTCACCCCTCCACTTT,CASSPRGGRNNSPLHF
TRBV11-2,TRBJ1-4,-,-,TGTGCCAGCTCTCCCCTGTCGGGGTCCCCTAATGAAAAACTGTTTTTT,CASSPLSGSPNEKLFF
TRBV2,TRBJ2-6,-,-,TGTGCCAGCAGTGAATCCCCTGGGGCCAACGTCCTGACTTTC,CASSESPGANVLTF
TRBV5-5,TRBJ2-7,TRBD1,-,TGTGCCAGCAGCTCACAGGGGTTGAACGAGCAGTACTTC,CASSSQGLNEQYF
TRBV6-5,TRBJ2-7,TRBD2,-,TGTGCCAGCAGTTACTCTCGAGCGGGGAGATCCTACGAGCAGTACTTC,CASSYSRAGRSYEQYF
TRBV7-2,TRBJ1-6,-,-,TGTGCCAGCAGCCCGAAGGTGGGGGTTAATTCACCCCTCCACTTT,CASSPKVGVNSPLHF
TRBV10-3,TRBJ2-7,-,-,TGTGCCATCTTGGACACCAATTCCTACGAGCAGTACTTC,CAILDTNSYEQYF
TRBV7-9,TRBJ1-2,-,-,TGTGCCAGCAGCTTAGGAGGCGACGGCTACACCTTC,CASSLGGDGYTF
TRBV18,TRBJ1-4,-,-,TGTGCCAGCTCATCCGACGGGCCTAATGAAAAACTGTTTTTT,CASSSDGPNEKLFF
TRBV6-6,TRBJ2-7,TRBD1,-,TGTGCCAGCAGTTATGGACAGGGCGCGGCCTACGAGCAGTACTTC,CASSYGQGAAYEQYF
TRBV12-3/TRBV12-4,TRBJ1-1,-,-,TGTGCCAGCAGTCCGGGGCTCGGGACTGAAGCTTTCTTT,CASSPGLGTEAFF
TRBV7-9,TRBJ2-7,TRBD1,few,TGTGCCAGCAGCTCGTTGGACAGGATGGAGCAGTACTTC,CASSSLDRMEQYF
TRBV18,TRBJ2-2,-,-,TGTGCCAGCTCACTAACGAACACCGGGGAGCTGTTTTTT,CASSLTNTGELFF